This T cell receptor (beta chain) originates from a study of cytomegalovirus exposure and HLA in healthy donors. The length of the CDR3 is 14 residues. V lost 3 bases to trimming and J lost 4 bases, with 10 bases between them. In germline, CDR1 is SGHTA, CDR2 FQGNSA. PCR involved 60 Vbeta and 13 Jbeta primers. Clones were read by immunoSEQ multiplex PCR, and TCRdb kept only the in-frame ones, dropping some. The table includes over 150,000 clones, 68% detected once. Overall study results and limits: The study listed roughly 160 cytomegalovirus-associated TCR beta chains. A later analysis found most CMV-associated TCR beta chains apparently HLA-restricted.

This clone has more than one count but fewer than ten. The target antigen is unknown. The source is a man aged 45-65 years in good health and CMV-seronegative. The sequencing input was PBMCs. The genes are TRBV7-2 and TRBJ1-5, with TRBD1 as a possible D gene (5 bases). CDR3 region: CASSFTQGNQPQHF. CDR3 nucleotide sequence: TGTGCCAGCAGCTTTACGCAGGGAAATCAGCCCCAGCATTTT.